These 18 T cell receptor beta chains originate from one sample sequenced in a study of T cells after yellow fever vaccination. From the 5' RACE reads, TCRdb called clonotypes with MiXCR, one entry per CDR3 protein. The repertoire holds around 550,000 distinct CDR3 sequences, with roughly 19% as singletons. The material was PBMCs, obtained 15 days after the yellow fever booster vaccination. These TCRs come from a man in his thirties or forties who received the YFV17D yellow fever vaccine.

V and J are TRBV5-6 and TRBJ1-1, with TRBD1 matching 8 bases. The ends lost 6 bases at V and 6 bases at J; junction bases unmatched: 4. The germline V gene encodes CDR1 SGHDT and CDR2 YYEEEE. The CDR3 is made up of 12 amino acids. The CDR3 bases are TGTGCCAGCAACTGGGGACAGGCTGAAGCTTTCTTT. It codes for CASNWGQAEAFF.

This clonotype has a handful of counts. This chain uses TRBV10-3 with TRBJ2-7; possible D gene TRBD2, 6 bases. This CDR3 has 14 residues. Germline V gives CDR1 ENHRY, CDR2 SYGVKD. Trimming took off 7 bases at V and 3 bases at J, with 16 bases between the two ends. The CDR3 region has the DNA TGTGCCATCATGGGAGCCGGAGGGGACTACGAGCAGTACTTC. Its protein is CAIMGAGGDYEQYF.

The chain recombines TRBV5-1 with TRBJ1-4; 9 bases map to TRBD1. The CDR3 totals 17 residues. V was pared by 2 bases and J by 4 bases, with 9 bases of the junction left unmatched. Per the germline V gene, CDR1 is SGHRS and CDR2 is YFSETQ. CDR3 region: CASSLRTGTGNNEKLFF. The CDR3 DNA sequence: TGCGCCAGCAGCTTAAGAACCGGGACAGGGAATAATGAAAAACTGTTTTTT.

At least ten counts were recorded for this clonotype. The gene calls are TRBV7-6 and TRBJ2-1; D remains unclear. Germline values: CDR1 SGHVS, CDR2 FNYEAQ. Trimming shortened V by 6 bases and J by 10 bases, and 13 bases separated the two germline ends. The CDR3 length is 12 residues. The CDR3 here is CASSLGQLEQFF. The DNA for the CDR3 is TGTGCCAGCAGTCTAGGGCAGCTAGAGCAGTTCTTC. Together with reference TRBV7-6 and TRBJ2-1, the CDR3 gives the full variable domain: GAGVSQSPRYKVTKRGQDVALRCDPISGHVSLYWYRQALGQGPEFLTYFNYEAQQDKSGLPNDRFSAERPEGSISTLTIQRTEQRDSAMYRCASSLGQLEQFFGPGTRLTVL.

This clonotype was seen a few times. The V call is TRBV12-3 or TRBV12-4, the J call TRBJ2-1; 13 nucleotides agree with TRBD2. This CDR3 is built from 14 residues. Trimming cost V 2 bases and J 13 bases; bases outside gene matches: 5. This CDR3 is CASSLSGLAGVQFF. CDR3 DNA: TGTGCCAGCAGTTTATCTGGACTAGCGGGAGTTCAGTTCTTC.

The chain links TRBV5-8 to TRBJ2-2, with D tentatively TRBD1 or TRBD2 (5 bases each). CDR1 and CDR2 (germline): SGHTS, YDEGEE. V lost 4 bases and J 7 bases, leaving 14 bases between the germline ends. The CDR3 is 14 amino acids. The CDR3 is CASSPGTRVGELFF. The CDR3 nucleotides read TGTGCCAGCAGCCCAGGGACCAGAGTCGGGGAGCTGTTTTTT. Together with reference TRBV5-8 and TRBJ2-2, the CDR3 gives the full variable domain: EAGVTQSPTHLIKTRGQQATLRCSPISGHTSVYWYQQALGLGLQFLLWYDEGEERNRGNFPPRFSGRQFPNYSSELNVNALELEDSALYLCASSPGTRVGELFFGEGSRLTVL.

CDR3 sequence (DNA): TGCAGTGCTAGAGATGGACAGGGCCGTCACTATGGCTACACCTTC. This encodes CSARDGQGRHYGYTF. The rearrangement joins TRBV20-1 to TRBJ1-2, with 8 positions matching TRBD1. Germline CDR1 DFQATT, CDR2 SNEGSKA (reference sequence). The length of the CDR3 is 15 residues. The J segment lost 3 bases and the V segment lost 0 bases, leaving 6 bases of the junction unmatched.

This clonotype was detected ten times or more. The DNA for the CDR3 is TGTGCCAGCAGTGAATATACCGGGAGGGCCCACAATGAGCAGTTCTTC. Translation: CASSEYTGRAHNEQFF. This chain links TRBV25-1 with TRBJ2-1; 8 bases line up with TRBD2. CDR1 is MGHDK and CDR2 is SYGVNS in the germline V gene. V was pared by 0 bases and J by 5 bases, with 6 bases of the junction left unmatched. The CDR3 is made up of 16 amino acids. The whole variable domain, filled in from reference TRBV25-1 and TRBJ2-1, reads EADIYQTPRYLVIGTGKKITLECSQTMGHDKMYWYQQDPGMELHLIHYSYGVNSTEKGDLSSESTVSRIRTEHFPLTLESARPSHTSQYLCASSEYTGRAHNEQFFGPGTRLTVL.

This clonotype was observed a few times. The J gene is TRBJ2-2, the V gene TRBV20-1; 7 bases map to TRBD1. Germline CDR1 and CDR2: DFQATT and SNEGSKA (reference sequence). The V and J ends lost 3 bases and 3 bases, in that order; junction bases with no gene match: 7. The CDR3 is 15 amino acids. DNA for the CDR3: TGCAGTGCTAGGAAAGGACAGGCTTACACCGGGGAGCTGTTTTTT. Amino acids: CSARKGQAYTGELFF.

This clonotype has just a few counts. The chain has TRBV5-4 and TRBJ2-6; 8 bases agree with TRBD2. Germline lookup yields CDR1 SGHNT and CDR2 YYREEE (reference sequence). The CDR3 is 16 amino acids. V shed 7 bases and J 3 bases; nucleotides not matched to a gene: 9. The CDR3 DNA reads as TGTGCCAGCTTACGCGGGGGGACGAATGGGGCCAACGTCCTGACTTTC. Translated: CASLRGGTNGANVLTF.

The J gene is TRBJ2-5, the V gene TRBV7-9; 8 bases map to TRBD1. The CDR3 runs to 15 residues. CDR1 is SEHNR and CDR2 is FQNEAQ in the germline V gene (reference sequence). J was trimmed by 5 bases and V by 2 bases; bases with no gene match: 7. In DNA form, the CDR3 reads TGTGCCAGCAGCTTAACGCAGGGGGCATTTGAGACCCAGTACTTC. Encoded protein: CASSLTQGAFETQYF.

This clonotype showed up just once. The rearrangement uses TRBV15 and TRBJ1-4, with D uncertain. Deletions cut 5 bases from V and 5 bases from J, with 9 bases between. Germline CDR1 reads LNHNV; CDR2 reads YYDKDF (reference sequence). The CDR3 is 13 amino acids. The CDR3 sequence: CATSYQRNEKLFF. CDR3 in DNA: TGTGCCACCAGCTACCAACGGAATGAAAAACTGTTTTTT.

J is TRBJ2-1 and V is TRBV6-2 or TRBV6-3, with 9 bases aligning to TRBD2. V lost 2 bases to trimming and J lost 10 bases; unmatched junction nucleotides: 15. The length of the CDR3 is 17 residues. Germline loops: CDR1 MNHEY, CDR2 SVGEGT. CDR3 loop: CASSYDAAAGGPGEQFF. DNA for the CDR3: TGTGCCAGCAGTTACGATGCTGCGGCGGGAGGGCCGGGGGAGCAGTTCTTC.

The rearrangement uses TRBV7-2 and TRBJ1-5, with D hard to call. The germline V gene has CDR1 SGHTA and CDR2 FQGNSA. V was clipped by 1 base and J by 6 bases, with 13 bases between them. The CDR3 has 15 amino acids. CDR3 in DNA: TGTGCCAGCAGCTTAGAGGCAGGCTGGGGTCAGCCCCAGCATTTT. Translating gives CASSLEAGWGQPQHF.

This clonotype was picked up a small number of times. This chain joins TRBV10-3 and TRBJ1-1, with 8 bases matching TRBD1. Germline V gene lookup returns CDR1 ENHRY and CDR2 SYGVKD. This CDR3 contains 13 residues. The CDR3 sequence is CAYRGILNTEAFF. The CDR3 DNA is TGTGCGTACAGGGGGATATTGAACACTGAAGCTTTCTTT.

This clonotype has just a few counts. The chain couples TRBV6-1 to TRBJ2-1; 13 positions agree with TRBD2. This CDR3 has 16 amino acids. The V gene end was trimmed by 6 bases and the J gene end by 3 bases; junction bases not matched to a gene: 5. Germline-derived CDR1 and CDR2 are MNHNS and SASEGT. The CDR3 reads CASSRTSGSDYNEQFF. The CDR3 coding sequence is TGTGCCAGCAGCCGGACTAGCGGGAGTGACTACAATGAGCAGTTCTTC.

This clonotype has more than one count but fewer than ten. This chain connects TRBV11-2 to TRBJ2-5; D could derive from TRBD1 or TRBD2 (5 bases each). Germline V gene sequence: CDR1 SGHAT, CDR2 FQNNGV. The CDR3 is 18 amino acids. The V gene lost 1 base and the J gene lost 5 bases, with 23 bases spanning the gap. The CDR3 loop is CASSLGPATGTERETQYF. CDR3 nucleotides: TGTGCCAGCAGCTTAGGCCCAGCTACCGGGACCGAAAGGGAGACCCAGTACTTC.

There are a few counts of this clonotype. The genes are TRBV6-5 and TRBJ1-2, with D possibly being TRBD1 (6 bases). Trimming pared 0 bases from V and 6 bases from J, leaving 20 bases between. In germline, CDR1 is MNHEY, CDR2 SVGAGI. This CDR3 is built from 17 residues. The CDR3 DNA follows: TGTGCCAGCAGTTACTCTAGGTGGGGGGGCCAAACGGATGGCTACACCTTC. Its translation is CASSYSRWGGQTDGYTF.